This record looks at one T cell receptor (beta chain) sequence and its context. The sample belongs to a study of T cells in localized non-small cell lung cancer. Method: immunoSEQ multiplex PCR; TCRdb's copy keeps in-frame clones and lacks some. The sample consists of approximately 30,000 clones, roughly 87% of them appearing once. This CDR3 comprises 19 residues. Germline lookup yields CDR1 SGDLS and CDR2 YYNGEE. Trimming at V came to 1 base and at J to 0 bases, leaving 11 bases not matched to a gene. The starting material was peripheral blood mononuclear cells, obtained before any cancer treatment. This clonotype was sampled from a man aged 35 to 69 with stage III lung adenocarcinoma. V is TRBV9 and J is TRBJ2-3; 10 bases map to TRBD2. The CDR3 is CASSVWFGASGSSTDTQYF. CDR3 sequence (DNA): TGTGCCAGCAGCGTATGGTTTGGGGCTAGCGGGAGTAGCACAGATACGCAGTATTTT.